Detailed here is one T cell receptor (beta chain). Antigen unknown. This entry comes from a study of T cells in Graves' hyperthyroidism and ophthalmopathy. General study findings and limits: The model anticipated ophthalmopathy a median approximately six months pre-onset.

The germline V gene encodes CDR1 DFQATT and CDR2 SNEGSKA (reference sequence). V was clipped by 8 bases and J by 4 bases, with 17 bases between them. The CDR3 loop spans 13 amino acids. Researchers amplified the TCR beta CDR3 regions from RNA transcripts. In the first-round RT-PCR of the TCR CDR3, the HTBI primer set was used. TCRdb re-analysed the multiplex PCR reads in MiXCR, keeping a single row per CDR3 protein. The repertoire holds 500,000 to 800,000 distinct CDR3 sequences, with about 45% as singletons. This receptor was taken from an adult man with Graves' disease, either hyperthyroidism or ophthalmopathy (not recorded which). Material: peripheral blood or thyroid tissue (not recorded which). V gene TRBV20-1 combines with J gene TRBJ1-1, with D perhaps matching TRBD1 (5 bases). The CDR3 region has the DNA TGCAGTCTTTTACCCGCGGGGGGCACTGAAGCTTTCTTT. It is translated as CSLLPAGGTEAFF.